The T cell receptor (beta chain) described here comes from a study of vaccination and CD4 T cells after COVID-19. About the research overall: Each enrolled participant received a two-dose regimen of either BNT162b2 or mRNA-1273 vaccine. With a range of 35 to 161, the median interval from diagnosis to drawing post-COVID samples was approximately 100 days.

Sample treatment: roughly nine-day PBMC culture with coronavirus spike peptide pools or control peptides (ViraFEST assay). The ViraFEST method relied on peptide pools to expand antigen-specific T cells, followed by TCR sequencing. IL-2 (around 10 IU/ml) and peptide pools (roughly 10 ug/ml) were added to cultures of a few million PBMCs per well. CDR1 and CDR2 from the germline V gene are SEHNR and FQNEAQ (reference sequence). The CDR3 consists of 15 residues. Scientists ran DNA taken from cultured CD4+ T cells through the Oncomine TCR Beta short-read assay for sequencing. TCRdb called the PCR reads again in MiXCR, with one record for every CDR3 protein. Seen here are about 14,000 distinct CDR3 sequences, roughly 50% observed once, and the top ten hold roughly a tenth. This clonotype was seen more than once but under ten times. Its matching antigen is unknown. The germline gene is not matched at one end of the junction; a read error may be the cause.

The sequencing here drew on CD4+ T cells from blood, cultured in vitro, taken before SARS-CoV-2 vaccination. V usage is TRBV7-9 and J usage is TRBJ2-3; tentative D call: TRBD2 (6 bases). This TCR was sampled from a human donor who had recovered from COVID-19. Written as DNA, the CDR3 is TGTGCCAGCACCACCCCGGGAGCTAGCATAGATACGCAGTATTTT. The encoded protein is CASTTPGASIDTQYF.